Listed below are T cell receptor beta chains from one sample, sequenced in a study of T cell repertoires in cytomegalovirus infection. TCRdb passed the reads through MiXCR, listing each CDR3 protein once. This table holds hundreds of thousands of distinct CDR3 sequences, approximately 32% found once. These receptors' antigens are unknown. Here the sequenced sample was cultured CD8+ T cells from PBMCs, taken from culture after CMV antigen stimulation. These receptors all stem from a human donor in good health (CMV status not recorded). Some clones in this sample may be carry-over from other donors' samples. CDR3s include the opening cysteine and the closing phenylalanine or tryptophan. D genes are given only for firm matches. Clone size appears in some rows only: once, few, many, or a class for an expanded clone.

CDR3aa,CDR3nt,j_gene,len,v_gene,d_gene,abundance
CASSRGDFNTEAFF,TGTGCCAGTAGTAGGGGGGACTTCAACACTGAAGCTTTCTTT,TRBJ1-1,14,TRBV19,NA,few
CAISERGEPLF,TGTGCCATCAGTGAGAGAGGGGAACCTCTTTTC,TRBJ1-2,11,TRBV10-3,NA,many
CASSQINTANQPQHF,TGTGCCAGCAGTCAGATAAATACAGCTAATCAGCCCCAGCATTTT,TRBJ1-5,15,TRBV4-2,NA,few
CASTPPGGMNTEAFF,TGTGCCAGCACTCCTCCGGGAGGGATGAACACTGAAGCTTTCTTT,TRBJ1-1,15,TRBV7-8,NA,many
CASSPPGGGLNTEAFF,TGTGCCAGCTCACCACCGGGAGGGGGCTTGAACACTGAAGCTTTCTTT,TRBJ1-1,16,TRBV18,TRBD1,NA
CASTDPSGGEDTQYF,TGTGCCAGCACCGATCCTAGCGGGGGGGAAGATACGCAGTATTTT,TRBJ2-3,15,TRBV6-2/TRBV6-3,TRBD2,NA
CASSTITLRRHITNYGYTF,TGTGCCAGCAGCACTATCACTCTAAGAAGGCATATCACTAACTATGGCTACACCTTC,TRBJ1-2,19,TRBV7-9,NA,NA
CASSQAPNSPLHF,TGCGCCAGCAGCCAAGCCCCCAATTCACCCCTCCACTTT,TRBJ1-6,13,TRBV4-1,NA,NA
CASWQSRAEAFF,TGTGCCAGCTGGCAGAGCAGGGCTGAAGCTTTCTTT,TRBJ1-1,12,TRBV27,NA,few
CAIRTGTPPAFEQYF,TGTGCCATCAGAACCGGGACGCCCCCAGCCTTCGAGCAGTACTTC,TRBJ2-7,15,TRBV10-3,NA,NA
CASSDPGGQDNEKLFF,TGTGCCAGCAGTGACCCGGGAGGACAAGATAATGAAAAACTGTTTTTT,TRBJ1-4,16,TRBV2,NA,few
CASSTSGQGAYEQYF,TGTGCCAGCAGCACAAGCGGACAGGGGGCTTACGAGCAGTACTTC,TRBJ2-7,15,TRBV7-2,TRBD1,many
CASSVNSQGFNYGYTF,TGTGCCAGCAGCGTAAATAGTCAGGGGTTTAACTATGGCTACACCTTC,TRBJ1-2,16,TRBV9,NA,NA
CSVVRDRMNTEAFF,TGCAGCGTTGTCCGGGACAGGATGAACACTGAAGCTTTCTTT,TRBJ1-1,14,TRBV29-1,TRBD1,few
CASRHESGAANTEAFF,TGTGCCAGCAGGCACGAATCAGGGGCGGCCAACACTGAAGCTTTCTTT,TRBJ1-1,16,TRBV28,NA,few
CASRPSTGRGLYEQYF,TGTGCCAGCAGACCCTCGACAGGCCGGGGGCTTTACGAGCAGTACTTC,TRBJ2-7,16,TRBV12-3/TRBV12-4,NA,few
CASSYVGMGTEAFF,TGTGCCAGCAGTTACGTTGGGATGGGGACTGAAGCTTTCTTT,TRBJ1-1,14,TRBV6-2/TRBV6-3,NA,NA
CASSFEGYEQFF,TGTGCCAGCAGCTTTGAGGGCTATGAGCAGTTCTTC,TRBJ2-1,12,TRBV11-2,NA,NA
CASSVGSKNTGELFF,TGTGCCAGCAGCGTAGGAAGTAAAAACACCGGGGAGCTGTTTTTT,TRBJ2-2,15,TRBV9,NA,NA
CASSRPGQGTNEQFF,TGTGCCAGCAGCCGTCCAGGACAGGGTACCAATGAGCAGTTCTTC,TRBJ2-1,15,TRBV7-4,TRBD1,NA
CASSLFDSNQPQHF,TGTGCCAGCAGCCTTTTCGATAGCAATCAGCCCCAGCATTTT,TRBJ1-5,14,TRBV28,NA,many
CASGTGGSSYNEQFF,TGTGCTAGTGGGACAGGGGGCAGCTCCTACAATGAGCAGTTCTTC,TRBJ2-1,15,TRBV12-5,TRBD1,few
CSVILGTYNTGELFF,TGCAGCGTTATATTGGGGACATATAACACCGGGGAGCTGTTTTTT,TRBJ2-2,15,TRBV29-1,NA,NA
CASSAPTHGGGPTDTQYF,TGTGCCAGCAGCGCCCCAACCCATGGCGGGGGACCCACAGATACGCAGTATTTT,TRBJ2-3,18,TRBV7-6,TRBD2,many